The rows below give T cell receptor beta chains drawn from one sample of a study of OX40 agonist ivuxolimab in advanced cancers. The data were produced by immunoSEQ multiplex PCR, yet TCRdb's version contains in-frame clones alone and is incomplete. The sample records about 38,000 clones, around 83% being singletons. The specimen was CD4+ or CD8+ T cells sorted from blood, collected in a trial of the OX40 agonist ivuxolimab. The receptors here all came from an adult with an advanced solid tumor such as melanoma, head and neck, liver or kidney cancer. Both conserved end residues are part of each CDR3. Fields, in order: V gene, clone size, D gene, J gene, CDR3 protein, CDR3 DNA. D genes are given only for firm matches. Clone size appears in some rows only: once, few, many, or a class for an expanded clone.

>TRBV30|.|.|TRBJ1-6
CAWSINSPLHF
TGTGCCTGGAGTATTAATTCACCCCTCCACTTT
>TRBV19|.|TRBD2|TRBJ2-7
CASRRLAGPTYEQYF
TGTGCCAGTAGAAGGCTAGCGGGCCCTACCTACGAGCAGTACTTC
>TRBV7-6|.|.|TRBJ2-2
CASSLYREGAGELFF
TGTGCCAGCAGCTTATACAGGGAGGGGGCCGGGGAGCTGTTTTTT
>TRBV6-5|few|TRBD1|TRBJ1-5
CASSYSRGRGQPQHF
TGTGCCAGCAGTTACTCCAGGGGGCGAGGGCAGCCCCAGCATTTT
>TRBV6-1|.|.|TRBJ2-7
CASSEAGTSYEQYF
TGTGCCAGCAGTGAAGCTGGGACGTCCTACGAGCAGTACTTC
>TRBV11-2|.|.|TRBJ2-3
CASSSSDTQYF
TGTGCCAGCAGCTCCTCAGATACGCAGTATTTT
>TRBV5-1|.|TRBD2|TRBJ2-3
CASSWTTSRSTDTQYF
TGCGCCAGCAGCTGGACGACTAGCCGTAGTACAGATACGCAGTATTTT
>TRBV18|.|.|TRBJ1-3
CASSPEIGGNTIYF
TGTGCCAGCTCACCAGAGATCGGTGGAAACACCATATATTTT
>TRBV19|.|.|TRBJ2-7
CASSMGQTYEQYF
TGTGCCAGTAGTATGGGACAAACTTACGAGCAGTACTTC
>TRBV19|.|.|TRBJ1-1
CASSIGSIGNTEAFF
TGTGCCAGTAGTATAGGATCAATCGGGAACACTGAAGCTTTCTTT
>TRBV28|.|TRBD2|TRBJ2-5
CASSSPSGRGAKTQYF
TGTGCCAGCAGTTCACCTAGCGGGAGGGGTGCAAAGACCCAGTACTTC
>TRBV11-2|.|TRBD1|TRBJ2-7
CASRPGQTTYEQYF
TGTGCCAGCAGGCCGGGACAGACTACGTACGAGCAGTACTTC
>TRBV7-9|.|.|TRBJ2-1
CASSLGAGLHYNEQFF
TGTGCCAGCAGCCTAGGGGCGGGATTGCATTACAATGAGCAGTTCTTC
>TRBV5-4|.|TRBD2|TRBJ2-7
CASSTRTSGIRYEQYF
TGTGCCAGCAGCACAAGGACTAGCGGGATAAGATACGAGCAGTACTTC
>TRBV6-1|.|.|TRBJ2-2
CASSERGQGNTGELFF
TGTGCCAGCAGTGAAAGAGGGCAGGGAAACACCGGGGAGCTGTTTTTT
>TRBV11-2|medium-sized|.|TRBJ2-7
CASSFVDSSYEQYF
TGTGCCAGCAGCTTCGTAGACAGCTCCTACGAGCAGTACTTC
>TRBV27|.|TRBD2|TRBJ2-1
CASSGTSGRLGEQFF
TGTGCCAGCTCCGGGACTAGCGGGAGGTTAGGTGAGCAGTTCTTC
>TRBV7-9|.|TRBD1|TRBJ1-2
CASSLIAGGDGYTF
TGTGCCAGCAGCTTAATCGCAGGGGGCGATGGCTACACCTTC
>TRBV6-5|.|TRBD1|TRBJ2-7
CASSYRDRASYEQYF
TGTGCCAGCAGTTACCGGGACAGGGCATCCTACGAGCAGTACTTC
>TRBV5-5|.|TRBD2|TRBJ2-7
CASSYGLATNEQYF
TGTGCCAGCAGCTATGGACTAGCGACCAACGAGCAGTACTTC
>TRBV18|.|.|TRBJ1-1
CASSPMVDTEAFF
TGTGCCAGCTCACCGATGGTCGACACTGAAGCTTTCTTT
>TRBV15|.|TRBD2|TRBJ2-1
CATRNSGRGTYNEQFF
TGTGCCACCAGGAACAGCGGGAGGGGAACCTACAATGAGCAGTTCTTC
>TRBV27|once|.|TRBJ1-6
CASSFQGGSPLHF
TGTGCCAGCAGTTTCCAGGGTGGTTCACCCCTCCACTTT
>TRBV2|.|TRBD2|TRBJ2-1
CASSVLQAGDNEQFF
TGTGCCAGCAGTGTGTTGCAAGCGGGGGACAATGAGCAGTTCTTC
>TRBV4-1|.|.|TRBJ1-1
CASSRGGTENTEAFF
TGCGCCAGCTCCCGGGGGGGGACTGAGAACACTGAAGCTTTCTTT
>TRBV2|.|.|TRBJ2-2
CASGRGGTGELFF
TGTGCCAGCGGCAGGGGAGGCACCGGGGAGCTGTTTTTT
>TRBV7-2|.|.|TRBJ1-6
CASSLVPGVPNSPLHF
TGTGCCAGCAGCTTAGTGCCAGGGGTCCCTAATTCACCCCTCCACTTT
>TRBV10-1|.|.|TRBJ1-6
CASSESARQGSPLHF
TGCGCCAGCAGTGAGTCGGCCAGGCAAGGGTCACCCCTCCACTTT
>TRBV28|.|TRBD2|TRBJ2-3
CASSPRTSSTDTQYF
TGTGCCAGCAGTCCACGGACTAGTAGCACAGATACGCAGTATTTT
>TRBV28|.|TRBD2|TRBJ2-7
CASTSTSGGVSSYEQYF
TGTGCCAGCACTTCTACTAGCGGGGGGGTTAGCTCCTACGAGCAGTACTTC
>TRBV9|.|.|TRBJ1-2
CASSEGEGSYGYTF
TGTGCCAGCAGCGAGGGGGAGGGCTCCTATGGCTACACCTTC
>TRBV7-9|.|.|TRBJ1-3
CASGVMRSGNTIYF
TGTGCCAGCGGGGTGATGCGCTCTGGAAACACCATATATTTT
>TRBV2|.|.|TRBJ1-2
CASSGGGNLGYGYTF
TGTGCCAGCAGTGGGGGCGGGAACCTAGGCTATGGCTACACCTTC
>TRBV7-2|few|TRBD1|TRBJ1-6
CASSLQGQGNSPLHF
TGTGCCAGCAGCTTACAGGGACAGGGGAATTCACCCCTCCACTTT
>TRBV6-5|.|.|TRBJ1-6
CASSPRSAQNSPLHF
TGTGCCAGCAGTCCACGAAGCGCGCAGAATTCACCCCTCCACTTT
>TRBV5-1|.|TRBD1|TRBJ2-7
CASREQGAYEQYF
TGCGCCAGCAGGGAACAGGGGGCCTACGAGCAGTACTTC
>TRBV6-1|.|TRBD1|TRBJ2-1
CASGRGTGYNEQFF
TGTGCCAGCGGTCGAGGGACAGGCTACAATGAGCAGTTCTTC
>TRBV7-6|.|.|TRBJ2-7
CASSLVGSTPEQYF
TGTGCCAGCAGCTTAGTCGGGAGCACCCCCGAGCAGTACTTC
>TRBV14|.|.|TRBJ1-1
CASSQEVNTEAFF
TGTGCCAGCAGCCAAGAAGTGAACACTGAAGCTTTCTTT
>TRBV18|.|.|TRBJ2-7
CASSPAAASSYEQYF
TGTGCCAGCTCACCAGCGGCGGCTAGCTCCTACGAGCAGTACTTC
>TRBV20-1|once|.|TRBJ2-7
CSARRDEQYF
TGCAGTGCTAGACGGGACGAGCAGTACTTC
>TRBV6-6|.|TRBD1|TRBJ1-1
CASSPGQEKAFF
TGTGCCAGCAGCCCCGGACAGGAAAAAGCTTTCTTT